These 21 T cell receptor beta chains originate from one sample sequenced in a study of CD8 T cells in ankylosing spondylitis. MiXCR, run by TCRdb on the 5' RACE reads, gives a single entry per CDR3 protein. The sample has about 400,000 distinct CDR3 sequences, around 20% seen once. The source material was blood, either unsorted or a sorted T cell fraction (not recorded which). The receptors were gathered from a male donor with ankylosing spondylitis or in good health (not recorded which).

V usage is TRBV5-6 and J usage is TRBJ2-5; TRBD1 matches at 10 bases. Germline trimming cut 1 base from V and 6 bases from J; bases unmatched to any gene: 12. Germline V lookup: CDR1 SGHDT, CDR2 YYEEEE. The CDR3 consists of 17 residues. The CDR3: CASSLLDRGLGRKTQYF. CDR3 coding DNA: TGTGCCAGCAGCTTGCTTGACAGGGGGCTGGGGAGAAAGACCCAGTACTTC.

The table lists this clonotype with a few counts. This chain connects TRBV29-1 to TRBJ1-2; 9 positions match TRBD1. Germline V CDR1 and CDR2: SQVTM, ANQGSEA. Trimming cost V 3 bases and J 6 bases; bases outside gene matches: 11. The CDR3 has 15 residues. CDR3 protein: CSVDFPWTGVDGYTF. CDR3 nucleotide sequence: TGCAGCGTTGATTTTCCGTGGACAGGGGTCGATGGCTACACCTTC.

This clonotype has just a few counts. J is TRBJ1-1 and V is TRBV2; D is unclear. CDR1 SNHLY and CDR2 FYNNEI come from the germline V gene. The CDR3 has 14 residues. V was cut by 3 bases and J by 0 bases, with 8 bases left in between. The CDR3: CASSDQRLNTEAFF. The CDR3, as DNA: TGTGCCAGCAGTGACCAAAGGTTGAACACTGAAGCTTTCTTT.

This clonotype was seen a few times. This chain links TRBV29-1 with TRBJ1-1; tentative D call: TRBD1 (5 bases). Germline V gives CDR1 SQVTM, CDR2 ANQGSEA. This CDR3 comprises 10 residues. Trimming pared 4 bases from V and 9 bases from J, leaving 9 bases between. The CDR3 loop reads CSVGGGKAFF. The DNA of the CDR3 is TGCAGCGTTGGGGGGGGAAAAGCTTTCTTT.

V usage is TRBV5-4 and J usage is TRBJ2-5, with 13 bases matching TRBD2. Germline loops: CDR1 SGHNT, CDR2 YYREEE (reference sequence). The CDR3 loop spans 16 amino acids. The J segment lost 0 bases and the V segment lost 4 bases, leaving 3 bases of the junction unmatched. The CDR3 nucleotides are TGTGCCAGCAGCGGAGGACTAGCGGGGGACCAAGAGACCCAGTACTTC. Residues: CASSGGLAGDQETQYF. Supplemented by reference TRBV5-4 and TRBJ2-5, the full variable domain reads ETGVTQSPTHLIKTRGQQVTLRCSSQSGHNTVSWYQQALGQGPQFIFQYYREEENGRGNFPPRFSGLQFPNYSSELNVNALELDDSALYLCASSGGLAGDQETQYFGPGTRLLVL.

CDR3 in DNA: TGCAGCGTTGTTGGGACATCCTACGAGCAGTACTTC. Translation gives CSVVGTSYEQYF. V is TRBV29-1 and J is TRBJ2-7; perhaps TRBD1 as D (6 bases). The germline gives CDR1 SQVTM, CDR2 ANQGSEA. V lost 4 bases and J lost 1, with 8 bases in between. The CDR3 consists of 12 residues.

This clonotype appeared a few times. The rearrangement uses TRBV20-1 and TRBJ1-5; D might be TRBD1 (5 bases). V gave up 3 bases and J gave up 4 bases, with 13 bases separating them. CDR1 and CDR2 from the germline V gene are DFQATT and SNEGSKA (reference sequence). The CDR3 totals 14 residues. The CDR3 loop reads CSAREQGQNQPQHF. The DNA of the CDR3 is TGCAGTGCTAGGGAGCAGGGCCAAAATCAGCCCCAGCATTTT.

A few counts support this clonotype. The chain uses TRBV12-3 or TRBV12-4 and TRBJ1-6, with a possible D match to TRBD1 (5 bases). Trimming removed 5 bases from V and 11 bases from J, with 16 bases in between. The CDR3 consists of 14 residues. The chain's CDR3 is CASSREGGGAPLHF. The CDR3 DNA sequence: TGTGCCAGCAGTCGCGAGGGTGGAGGGGCACCCCTCCACTTT.

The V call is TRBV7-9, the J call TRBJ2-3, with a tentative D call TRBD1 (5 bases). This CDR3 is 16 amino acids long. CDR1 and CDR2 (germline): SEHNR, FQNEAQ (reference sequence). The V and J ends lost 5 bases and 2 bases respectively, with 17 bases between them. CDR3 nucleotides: TGTGCCAGCAGCCCCCCTCAGGGCCACTTCACAGATACGCAGTATTTT. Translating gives CASSPPQGHFTDTQYF.

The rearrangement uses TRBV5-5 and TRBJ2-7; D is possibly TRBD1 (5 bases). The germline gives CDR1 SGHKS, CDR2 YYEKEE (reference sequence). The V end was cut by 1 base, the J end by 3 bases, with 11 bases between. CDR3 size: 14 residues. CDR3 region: CASSLWQGNYEQYF. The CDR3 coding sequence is TGTGCCAGCAGCTTGTGGCAGGGCAACTACGAGCAGTACTTC.

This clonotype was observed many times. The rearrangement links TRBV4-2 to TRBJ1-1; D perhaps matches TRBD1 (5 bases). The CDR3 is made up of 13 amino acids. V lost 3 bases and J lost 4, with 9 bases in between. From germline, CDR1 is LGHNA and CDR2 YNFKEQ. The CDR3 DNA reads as TGTGCCAGCAGCCACTTCAGGGCCACTGAAGCTTTCTTT. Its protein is CASSHFRATEAFF.

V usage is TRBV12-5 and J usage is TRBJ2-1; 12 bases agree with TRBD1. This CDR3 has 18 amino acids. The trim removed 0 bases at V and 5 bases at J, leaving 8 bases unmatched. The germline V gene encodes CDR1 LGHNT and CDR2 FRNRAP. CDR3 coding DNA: TGTGCTAGTGGTTTGGTAGGGACAGGGGGCATGATTCACAATGAGCAGTTCTTC. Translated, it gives CASGLVGTGGMIHNEQFF. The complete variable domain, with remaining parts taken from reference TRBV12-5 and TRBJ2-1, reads DARVTQTPRHKVTEMGQEVTMRCQPILGHNTVFWYRQTMMQGLELLAYFRNRAPLDDSGMPKDRFSAEMPDATLATLKIQPSEPRDSAVYFCASGLVGTGGMIHNEQFFGPGTRLTVL.

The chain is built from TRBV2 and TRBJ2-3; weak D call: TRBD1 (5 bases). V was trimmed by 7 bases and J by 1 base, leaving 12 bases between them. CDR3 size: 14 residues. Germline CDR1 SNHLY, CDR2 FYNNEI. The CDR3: CASTGLIGTDTQYF. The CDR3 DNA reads TGTGCCAGCACAGGGTTAATTGGCACAGATACGCAGTATTTT.

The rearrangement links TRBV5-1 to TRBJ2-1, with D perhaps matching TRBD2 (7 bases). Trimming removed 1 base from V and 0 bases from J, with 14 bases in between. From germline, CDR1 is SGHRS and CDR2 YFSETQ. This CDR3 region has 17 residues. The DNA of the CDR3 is TGCGCCAGCAGCTTGAGCGGGGCGGGGGCCTCCTACAATGAGCAGTTCTTC. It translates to CASSLSGAGASYNEQFF.

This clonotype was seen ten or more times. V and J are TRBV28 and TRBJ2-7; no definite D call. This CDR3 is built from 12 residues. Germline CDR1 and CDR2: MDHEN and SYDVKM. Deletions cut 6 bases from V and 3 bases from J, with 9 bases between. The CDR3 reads CASSPPGYEQYF. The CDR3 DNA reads TGTGCCAGCAGCCCCCCGGGCTACGAGCAGTACTTC.

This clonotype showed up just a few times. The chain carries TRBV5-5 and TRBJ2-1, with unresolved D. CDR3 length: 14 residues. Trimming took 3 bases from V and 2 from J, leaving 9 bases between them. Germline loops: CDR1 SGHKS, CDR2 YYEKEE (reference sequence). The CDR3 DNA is TGTGCCAGCAGCTCGGTGGGTCCCTACAATGAGCAGTTCTTC. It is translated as CASSSVGPYNEQFF.

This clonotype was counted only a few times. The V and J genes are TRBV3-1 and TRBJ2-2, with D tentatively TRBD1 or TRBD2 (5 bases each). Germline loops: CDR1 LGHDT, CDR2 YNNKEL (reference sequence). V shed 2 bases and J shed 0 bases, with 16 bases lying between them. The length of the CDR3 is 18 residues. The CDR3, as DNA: TGTGCCAGCAGCCAAAGGTGGGGGAAGGGGACGAACACCGGGGAGCTGTTTTTT. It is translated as CASSQRWGKGTNTGELFF. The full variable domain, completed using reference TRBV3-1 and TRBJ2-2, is DTAVSQTPKYLVTQMGNDKSIKCEQNLGHDTMYWYKQDSKKFLKIMFSYNNKELIINETVPNRFSPKSPDKAHLNLHINSLELGDSAVYFCASSQRWGKGTNTGELFFGEGSRLTVL.

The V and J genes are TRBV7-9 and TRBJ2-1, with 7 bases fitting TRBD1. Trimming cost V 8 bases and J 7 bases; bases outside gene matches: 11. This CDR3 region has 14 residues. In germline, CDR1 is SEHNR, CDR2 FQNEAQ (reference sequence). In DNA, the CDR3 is TGTGCCAGCCAAGACAGGGCGGCTTTTAATGAGCAGTTCTTC. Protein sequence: CASQDRAAFNEQFF. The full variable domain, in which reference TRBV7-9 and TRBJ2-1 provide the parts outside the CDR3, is DTGVSQNPRHKITKRGQNVTFRCDPISEHNRLYWYRQTLGQGPEFLTYFQNEAQLEKSRLLSDRFSAERPKGSFSTLEIQRTEQGDSAMYLCASQDRAAFNEQFFGPGTRLTVL.

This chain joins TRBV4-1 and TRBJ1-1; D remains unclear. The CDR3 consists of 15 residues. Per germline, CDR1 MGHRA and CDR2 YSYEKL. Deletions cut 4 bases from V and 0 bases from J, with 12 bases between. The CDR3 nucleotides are TGCGCCAGCAGCCTTGGCCAGTCCATGAACACTGAAGCTTTCTTT. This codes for CASSLGQSMNTEAFF.

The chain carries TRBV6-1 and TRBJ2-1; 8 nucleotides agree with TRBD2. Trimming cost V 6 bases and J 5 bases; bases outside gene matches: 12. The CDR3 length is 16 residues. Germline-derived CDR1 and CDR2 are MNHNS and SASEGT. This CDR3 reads CASSRVLAEADNEQFF. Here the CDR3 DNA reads TGTGCCAGCAGCCGAGTACTAGCGGAGGCCGACAATGAGCAGTTCTTC.

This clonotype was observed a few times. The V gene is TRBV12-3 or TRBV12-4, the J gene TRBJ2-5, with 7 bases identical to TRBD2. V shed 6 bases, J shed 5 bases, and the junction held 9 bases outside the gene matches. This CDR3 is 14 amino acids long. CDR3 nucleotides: TGTGCCAGCAGCGCGCGGGCGGGGGACGAGACCCAGTACTTC. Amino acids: CASSARAGDETQYF.